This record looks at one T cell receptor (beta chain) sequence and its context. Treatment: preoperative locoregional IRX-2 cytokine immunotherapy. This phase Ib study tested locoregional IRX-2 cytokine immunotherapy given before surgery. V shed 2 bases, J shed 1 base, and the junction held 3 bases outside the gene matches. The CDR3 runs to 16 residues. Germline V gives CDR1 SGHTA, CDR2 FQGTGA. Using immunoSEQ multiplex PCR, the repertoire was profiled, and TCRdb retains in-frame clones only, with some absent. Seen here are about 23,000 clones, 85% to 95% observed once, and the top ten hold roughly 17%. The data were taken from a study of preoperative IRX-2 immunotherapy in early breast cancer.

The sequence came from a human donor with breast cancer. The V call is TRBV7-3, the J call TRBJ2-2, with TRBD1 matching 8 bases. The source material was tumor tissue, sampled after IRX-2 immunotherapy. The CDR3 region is CASSLSGTGNTGELFF. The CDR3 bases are TGTGCCAGCAGCTTATCGGGGACAGGGAACACCGGGGAGCTGTTTTTT.